The TCR beta chain described here comes from a study of shared clonotypes between healthy human individuals. V shed 2 bases, J shed 11 bases, and the junction held 7 bases outside the gene matches. Germline V gives CDR1 GTSNPN, CDR2 SVGIG (reference sequence). CDR3 length: 13 residues. The repertoire was sequenced with immunoSEQ multiplex PCR; TCRdb's copy has only in-frame clones and lacks some. The table shows about 2 million clones, with about 94% occurring only once. CD8 cells regarded as naive lacked CD45RO, were positively chosen for CCR7, and omitted terminally differentiated effector memory CD45RA+ cells.

The sample was naive CD8+ T cells sorted from blood. The rearrangement uses TRBV30 and TRBJ2-1, with TRBD1 identical over 9 bases. The sequence came from a man aged 18-30 years in good health. The CDR3 spells CAWSPGTGIQQFF. The CDR3 nucleotides read TGTGCCTGGAGTCCCGGGACAGGGATTCAGCAGTTCTTC.